The text below deals with one T cell receptor (beta chain). Its antigen is not known. Germline V gene lookup returns CDR1 MDHEN and CDR2 SYDVKM. Trimming took 3 bases from V and 7 from J; bases not matched to a gene: 5. The CDR3 runs 13 residues. This sample is part of a study of long-term antiretroviral therapy in people with HIV. Study observations and caveats: Although diversity increased after ART, it remained lower than in transplant donor controls.

Runs used v3.0 of the immunoSEQ assay and were done at survey level. This table comes from immunoSEQ multiplex PCR, and its TCRdb copy is limited to in-frame clones, with some not included. The table records 16,000 or so clones, 85% of them present only once. The genes are TRBV28 and TRBJ2-7, with 8 bases lining up with TRBD1. The receptor comes from a woman between 40 and 50 years old with HIV. The input for sequencing was unsorted PBMCs, taken 0.5 years after starting antiretroviral therapy. CDR3 sequence (DNA): TGTGCCAGCAGTTTCGGACAGGGAGGAGAGCAGTACTTC. Protein sequence: CASSFGQGGEQYF.